These 8 T cell receptor beta chains came from one sample sequenced in a study of monozygotic twins with inflammatory bowel disease. TCRdb reprocessed the 5' RACE reads and stores each CDR3 protein as one record, lacking DNA. Found here are around 410,000 distinct CDR3 sequences; the top ten clones hold around 2.4%. The material sequenced was blood. The receptors derive from a human donor with ulcerative colitis or Crohn's disease, or a healthy co-twin of an affected twin (not recorded which).

V gene TRBV20-1 combines with J gene TRBJ2-3; the D call from TCRdb, TRBD1, cannot be confirmed without DNA. The CDR3 sequence is 14 residues long. CDR1 DFQATT and CDR2 SNEGSKA come from the germline V gene (reference sequence). The CDR3 reads CSANRDTDTDTQYF.

The rearrangement links TRBV7-2 to TRBJ1-2; TCRdb gives TRBD1 as the D gene, but with no DNA this cannot be confirmed. CDR1 is SGHTA, CDR2 FQGNSA, per germline. CDR3 size: 14 residues. The CDR3 here is CASSSGQEHYGYTF.

The chain carries TRBV2 and TRBJ2-2; absent DNA, TCRdb's TRBD2 call cannot be checked. Germline lookup yields CDR1 SNHLY and CDR2 FYNNEI. The CDR3 is 16 residues long. The CDR3 sequence: CASRAFSGEGTGELFF.

The chain links TRBV7-2 to TRBJ2-5; TCRdb names TRBD1, which stays unverified in the absence of DNA. The CDR3 consists of 15 residues. The germline V gene encodes CDR1 SGHTA and CDR2 FQGNSA. This CDR3 reads CASSVGRIGRETQYF.

This chain links TRBV29-1 with TRBJ1-1. The length of the CDR3 is 12 residues. Germline lookup yields CDR1 SQVTM and CDR2 ANQGSEA. CDR3 region: CSLGGVNTEAFF. Using reference TRBV29-1 and TRBJ1-1 for the parts outside the CDR3, the full variable domain is SAVISQKPSRDICQRGTSLTIQCQVDSQVTMMFWYRQQPGQSLTLIATANQGSEATYESGFVIDKFPISRPNLTFSTLTVSNMSPEDSSIYLCSLGGVNTEAFFGQGTRLTVV.

This chain uses TRBV5-1 with TRBJ2-2; TCRdb reports TRBD1, a call that lacks DNA to check it against. CDR3 length: 20 amino acids. Germline CDR1 SGHRS, CDR2 YFSETQ. The CDR3 region is CASSILGLFIGQENTGELFF.

This chain uses TRBV20-1 with TRBJ2-7; checking the TCRdb D call of TRBD1 is not possible without DNA. Looked up from germline, CDR1 is DFQATT and CDR2 is SNEGSKA (reference sequence). The CDR3 totals 13 residues. CDR3 amino acids: CSATGGVLYEQYF.

J is TRBJ1-2 and V is TRBV5-1. The length of the CDR3 is 15 residues. The V gene's germline CDR1 is SGHRS and CDR2 YFSETQ. CDR3 protein: CASSSAPGGNYGYTF.